The 10 T cell receptor beta chains listed next were all sequenced from one sample in a study of Ad26.COV2.S vaccination and SARS-CoV-2 variants. Assay: immunoSEQ multiplex PCR; the TCRdb copy retains only in-frame clones and omits some. The repertoire holds hundreds of thousands of clones, about four fifths seen once, with about 7.4% in the top ten. The treatment was: 19 received Ad26.COV2.S at low or high dose, single or two shots; 5 received placebo; per-sample allocation not given. Samples were taken on day 63 after the first vaccine or placebo injection. The material sequenced was peripheral blood, taken in a trial of Ad26.COV2.S vaccine versus placebo. The receptors derive from a person between 18 and 65 years old who received the Ad26.COV2.S COVID-19 vaccine or a placebo.

The CDR3 DNA reads TGTGCCAGCAGCTTAGCCCTCCTCTACGAGCAGTACTTC. Its translation is CASSLALLYEQYF. The rearrangement links TRBV7-9 to TRBJ2-7; D is unresolved. The V gene's germline CDR1 is SEHNR and CDR2 FQNEAQ (reference sequence). The CDR3 has 13 residues. V lost 0 bases and J lost 3, with 6 bases in between.

In the case of this clone: Other DNA sequences in the same sample also yield this CDR3. The chain has TRBV6-5 and TRBJ1-1; no clear D. The CDR3 extends over 13 amino acids. V was cut by 2 bases and J by 1 base, with 5 bases left in between. CDR1 is MNHEY, CDR2 SVGAGI, per germline. CDR3 protein: CASSYGPNTEAFF. The CDR3 DNA reads TGTGCCAGCAGTTACGGCCCGAACACTGAAGCTTTCTTT.

The chain couples TRBV28 to TRBJ1-3; D unresolved. From germline, CDR1 is MDHEN and CDR2 SYDVKM. Trimming took off 6 bases at V and 2 bases at J, with 8 bases between the two ends. This CDR3 region has 13 residues. The CDR3 DNA follows: TGTGCCAGCAGCCGGTCAACTGGAAACACCATATATTTT. Translation gives CASSRSTGNTIYF.

In this sample, this clone turned up a few times. At the DNA level, this CDR3 is encoded by other sequences in the same sample as well. The rearrangement links TRBV2 to TRBJ1-1, with D possibly TRBD1 on 6 matching bases. The germline V and J ends were trimmed by 4 bases and 5 bases, with 11 bases remaining between them. CDR3 length equals 13 residues. Germline V lookup: CDR1 SNHLY, CDR2 FYNNEI. The CDR3 DNA reads as TGTGCCAGCAGTGGTCAGGGGAATACTGAAGCTTTCTTT. Amino acids: CASSGQGNTEAFF.

This chain joins TRBV5-6 and TRBJ1-2, with a tentative D call TRBD1 (6 bases). V lost 6 bases and J lost 6, with 15 bases in between. Germline V gene lookup returns CDR1 SGHDT and CDR2 YYEEEE. The CDR3 length is 13 residues. The CDR3 DNA is TGTGCCAGCACCCTGGGGGGGCTTAATGGCTACACCTTC. Protein sequence: CASTLGGLNGYTF.

The rearrangement joins TRBV5-1 to TRBJ2-5, with TRBD1 matching 7 bases. Germline-derived CDR1 and CDR2 are SGHRS and YFSETQ. The V and J ends lost 4 bases and 5 bases, in that order; junction bases with no gene match: 8. This CDR3 has 14 amino acids. The CDR3 spells CASSGKTGTETQYF. CDR3 nucleotide sequence: TGCGCCAGCAGCGGGAAGACAGGGACCGAGACCCAGTACTTC.

V usage is TRBV7-8 and J usage is TRBJ1-3; D perhaps matches TRBD1 (5 bases). Germline CDR1 and CDR2: SGHVS and FQNEAQ. The CDR3 consists of 13 residues. Trimming removed 1 base from V and 10 bases from J, with 11 bases in between. The CDR3 nucleotides read TGTGCCAGCAGCTTAGTAGGACGGGGGACCATATATTTT. It is translated as CASSLVGRGTIYF.

This chain links TRBV5-1 with TRBJ1-1, with 9 bases identical to TRBD1. The CDR3 has 14 residues. After removal of 2 bases from V and 7 bases from J, the junction contained 6 bases not matched to a gene. Germline assignment: CDR1 SGHRS and CDR2 YFSETQ. The CDR3 spells CASSLRTGVNEAFF. The CDR3 region has the DNA TGCGCCAGCAGCTTAAGGACAGGGGTTAATGAAGCTTTCTTT.

CDR3 region: CASSLMAYEQYF. CDR3 bases: TGTGCCAGCAGCTTAATGGCCTACGAGCAGTACTTC. The V gene is TRBV7-8, the J gene TRBJ2-7; no clear D gene. This CDR3 is 12 amino acids long. CDR1 is SGHVS and CDR2 is FQNEAQ in the germline V gene. V was clipped by 2 bases and J by 2 bases, with 4 bases between them. Based on the CDR3 plus reference TRBV7-8 and TRBJ2-7, the full variable domain is GAGVSQSPRYKVAKRGQDVALRCDPISGHVSLFWYQQALGQGPEFLTYFQNEAQLDKSGLPSDRFFAERPEGSVSTLKIQRTQQEDSAVYLCASSLMAYEQYFGPGTRLTVT.

This clone was seen a handful of times. The chain links TRBV3-1 (or the pseudogene TRBV3-2) to TRBJ2-3; 8 bases fit TRBD2. CDR1 is LGHDT, CDR2 YNNKEL, per germline (reference sequence). Trimming removed 3 bases from V and 4 bases from J; junction bases left unmatched: 6. The CDR3 extends over 15 amino acids. The CDR3 bases are TGTGCCAGCAGCCACACGGGGGGGCCAGCAGATACGCAGTATTTT. Protein sequence: CASSHTGGPADTQYF.